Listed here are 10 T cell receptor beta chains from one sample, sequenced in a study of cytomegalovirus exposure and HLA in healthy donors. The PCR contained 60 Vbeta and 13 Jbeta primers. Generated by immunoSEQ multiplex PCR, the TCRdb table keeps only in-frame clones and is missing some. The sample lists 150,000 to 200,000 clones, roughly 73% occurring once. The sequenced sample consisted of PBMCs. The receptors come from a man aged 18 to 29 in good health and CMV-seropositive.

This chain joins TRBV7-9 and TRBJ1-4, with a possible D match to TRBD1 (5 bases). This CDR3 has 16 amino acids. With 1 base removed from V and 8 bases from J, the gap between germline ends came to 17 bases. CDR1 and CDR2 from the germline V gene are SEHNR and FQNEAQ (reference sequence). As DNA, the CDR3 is TGTGCCAGCAGCTTAGGGGACTCCACCTTCGGGGAAAAACTGTTTTTT. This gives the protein CASSLGDSTFGEKLFF.

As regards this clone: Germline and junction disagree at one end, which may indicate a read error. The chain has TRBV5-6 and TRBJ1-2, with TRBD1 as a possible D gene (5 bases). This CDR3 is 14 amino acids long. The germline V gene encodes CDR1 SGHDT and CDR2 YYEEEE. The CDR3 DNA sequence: TGTGCCAGCAGCTCCGCAGGGCCTAACTATGGCTACCCCTTC. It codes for CASSSAGPNYGYPF.

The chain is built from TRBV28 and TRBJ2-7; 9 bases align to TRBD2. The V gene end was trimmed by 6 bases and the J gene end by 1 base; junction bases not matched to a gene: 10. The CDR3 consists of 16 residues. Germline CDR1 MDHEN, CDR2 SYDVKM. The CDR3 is CASSLVTSGQSYEQYF. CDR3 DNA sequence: TGTGCCAGCAGCTTAGTGACTAGCGGACAATCCTACGAGCAGTACTTC.

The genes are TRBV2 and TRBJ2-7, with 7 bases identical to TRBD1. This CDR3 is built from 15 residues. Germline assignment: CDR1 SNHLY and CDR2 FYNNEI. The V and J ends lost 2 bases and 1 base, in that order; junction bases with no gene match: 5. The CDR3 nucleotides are TGTGCCAGCAGTGAACTAGGGACAGATTCCTACGAGCAGTACTTC. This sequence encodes CASSELGTDSYEQYF.

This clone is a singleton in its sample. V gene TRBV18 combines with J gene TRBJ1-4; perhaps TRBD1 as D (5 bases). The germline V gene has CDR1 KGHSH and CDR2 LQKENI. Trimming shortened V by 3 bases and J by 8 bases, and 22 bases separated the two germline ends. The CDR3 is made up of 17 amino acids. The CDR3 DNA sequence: TGTGCCAGCTCACCCCAAGCTGTGGTTAGGGGTGGAGAAAAACTGTTTTTT. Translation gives CASSPQAVVRGGEKLFF.

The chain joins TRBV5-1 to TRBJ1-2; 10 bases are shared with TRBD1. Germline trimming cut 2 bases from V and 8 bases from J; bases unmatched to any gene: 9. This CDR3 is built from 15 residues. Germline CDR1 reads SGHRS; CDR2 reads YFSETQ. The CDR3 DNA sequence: TGCGCCAGCAGCTTACGTGGACAGGGGGAGAGGGGCTACACCTTC. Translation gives CASSLRGQGERGYTF.

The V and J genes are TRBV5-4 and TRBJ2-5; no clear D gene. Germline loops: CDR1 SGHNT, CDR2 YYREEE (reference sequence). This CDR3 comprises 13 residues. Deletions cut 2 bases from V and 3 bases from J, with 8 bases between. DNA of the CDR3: TGTGCCAGCAGCTTTAGTCAGGAAGAGACCCAGTACTTC. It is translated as CASSFSQEETQYF.

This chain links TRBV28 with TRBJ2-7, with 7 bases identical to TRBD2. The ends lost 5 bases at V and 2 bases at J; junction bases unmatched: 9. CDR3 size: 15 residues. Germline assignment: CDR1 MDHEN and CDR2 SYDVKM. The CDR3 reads CASSQSGIEPYEQYF. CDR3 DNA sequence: TGTGCCAGCAGTCAGAGCGGGATAGAACCCTACGAGCAGTACTTC.

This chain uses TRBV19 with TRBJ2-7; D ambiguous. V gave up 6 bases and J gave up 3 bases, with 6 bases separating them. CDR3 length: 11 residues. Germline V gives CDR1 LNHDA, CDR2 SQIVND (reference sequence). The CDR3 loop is CASSINYEQYF. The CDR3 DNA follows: TGTGCCAGTAGCATCAACTACGAGCAGTACTTC.

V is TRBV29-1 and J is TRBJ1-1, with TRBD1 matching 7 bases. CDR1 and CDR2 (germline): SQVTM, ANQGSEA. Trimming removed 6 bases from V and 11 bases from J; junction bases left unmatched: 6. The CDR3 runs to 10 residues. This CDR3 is CSVMTGFAFF. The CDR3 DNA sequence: TGCAGCGTAATGACAGGGTTTGCTTTCTTT.